This T cell receptor beta chain comes out of a study of control samples from healthy donors and cancer patients. Measured with immunoSEQ multiplex PCR; TCRdb has only the in-frame clones, and not every one. Among around 140,000 clones, under 95% were seen once, and the ten largest hold approximately 7.2%. The CDR3 loop spans 16 amino acids. V shed 1 base, J shed 8 bases, and the junction held 10 bases outside the gene matches. Germline values: CDR1 SGHNT, CDR2 YYREEE (reference sequence). Source material: blood. The receptor was isolated from a man between 18 and 29 years old in good health. The chain recombines TRBV5-4 with TRBJ2-1; TRBD2 aligns across 9 bases. CDR3 in amino acids: CASSLRGGGAIYEQFF. CDR3 DNA sequence: TGTGCCAGCAGCTTGAGGGGCGGGGGGGCTATCTATGAGCAGTTCTTC. Supplemented by reference TRBV5-4 and TRBJ2-1, the full variable domain reads ETGVTQSPTHLIKTRGQQVTLRCSSQSGHNTVSWYQQALGQGPQFIFQYYREEENGRGNFPPRFSGLQFPNYSSELNVNALELDDSALYLCASSLRGGGAIYEQFFGPGTRLTVL.